The sequence of this TCR beta chain was determined in a study of blood T cells in healthy people across ages. Donors ranged from roughly 6 to 100 years old and were healthy Caucasians in Russia. No fewer than 5 micrograms of total RNA were isolated from every sample. A second roughly 6 to 12 cycle PCR used barcoded and J-beta primers. TCRdb re-called the 5' RACE reads with MiXCR, one entry per CDR3 protein. Altogether around 800,000 distinct CDR3 sequences are present, 53% being singletons, with the ten largest covering 40% to 50%. The sample taken for sequencing was blood. The sequence derives from an elderly man in good health.

The CDR3, as DNA: TGTGCCAGCAGTTACTCAGGGACAGGATATAACTATGGCTACACCTTC. This sequence encodes CASSYSGTGYNYGYTF. The chain couples TRBV6-5 to TRBJ1-2, with 8 bases lining up with TRBD1. J gave up 1 base and V 0 bases, and 4 bases lay outside the gene matches. Germline values: CDR1 MNHEY, CDR2 SVGAGI. The CDR3 consists of 16 residues.